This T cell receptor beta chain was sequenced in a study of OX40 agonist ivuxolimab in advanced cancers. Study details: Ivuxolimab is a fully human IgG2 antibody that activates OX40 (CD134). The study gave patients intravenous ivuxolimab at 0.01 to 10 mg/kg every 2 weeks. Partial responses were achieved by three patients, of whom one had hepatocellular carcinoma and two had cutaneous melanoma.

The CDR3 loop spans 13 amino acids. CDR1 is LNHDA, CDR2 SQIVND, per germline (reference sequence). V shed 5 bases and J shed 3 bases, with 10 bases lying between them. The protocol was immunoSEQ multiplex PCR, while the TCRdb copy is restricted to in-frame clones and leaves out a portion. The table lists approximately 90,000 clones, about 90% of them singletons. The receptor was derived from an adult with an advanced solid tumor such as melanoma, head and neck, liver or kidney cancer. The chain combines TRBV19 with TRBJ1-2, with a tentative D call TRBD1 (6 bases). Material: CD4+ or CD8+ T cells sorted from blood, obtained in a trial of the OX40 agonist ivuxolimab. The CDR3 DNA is TGTGCCAGTAGTCTCGGGGGCGACTATGGCTACACCTTC. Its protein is CASSLGGDYGYTF.